The 7 T cell receptor beta chains below were found in one sample sequenced in a study of OX40 agonist ivuxolimab in advanced cancers. Data came from immunoSEQ multiplex PCR; TCRdb stores just in-frame clones and leaves some out. The data show about 58,000 clones, 91% seen once. The source was CD4+ or CD8+ T cells sorted from blood, collected in a trial of the OX40 agonist ivuxolimab. The receptors derive from an adult with an advanced solid tumor such as melanoma, head and neck, liver or kidney cancer.

The V gene is TRBV18, the J gene TRBJ2-1, with a possible D match to TRBD1 (5 bases). Germline CDR1 KGHSH, CDR2 LQKENI. Between the trimmed V and J ends, which lost 1 base and 7 bases, there was a span of 5 bases. CDR3 size: 12 residues. CDR3 sequence: CASSPQGNEQFF. DNA of the CDR3: TGTGCCAGCTCACCACAGGGGAATGAGCAGTTCTTC.

The gene calls are TRBV30 and TRBJ2-7; no firm D call. From germline, CDR1 is GTSNPN and CDR2 SVGIG (reference sequence). V lost 3 bases, J lost 0 bases, and 6 bases lay in between. The CDR3 loop spans 12 amino acids. The CDR3 spells CAWRGFSYEQYF. CDR3 sequence (DNA): TGTGCCTGGAGGGGATTCTCCTACGAGCAGTACTTC.

The rearrangement uses TRBV5-1 and TRBJ2-2; D is perhaps TRBD1 or TRBD2 (6 bases each). Germline V lookup: CDR1 SGHRS, CDR2 YFSETQ. The CDR3 consists of 16 residues. Trimming removed 4 bases from V and 4 bases from J, with 17 bases in between. The CDR3 bases are TGCGCCAGCAGCCCGCTACAGGGAGCGGGCACCGGGGAGCTGTTTTTT. It encodes CASSPLQGAGTGELFF.

The chain recombines TRBV6-1 with TRBJ2-1, with D unclear. V dropped 0 bases and J dropped 10 bases, with 13 bases sitting between them. This CDR3 is 14 amino acids long. In germline, CDR1 is MNHNS, CDR2 SASEGT. CDR3 sequence: CASSEALQLTEQFF. For the CDR3, the DNA is TGTGCCAGCAGTGAAGCGCTTCAACTAACCGAGCAGTTCTTC.

This clone was found a few times. This chain joins TRBV28 and TRBJ1-2; 7 nucleotides line up with TRBD1. The CDR3 totals 12 residues. The germline gives CDR1 MDHEN, CDR2 SYDVKM. V shed 4 bases, J shed 4 bases, and the junction held 0 bases outside the gene matches. In nucleotides, the CDR3 is TGTGCCAGCAGTTGGGACAGCTATGGCTACACCTTC. This translates into CASSWDSYGYTF.

This rearrangement joins TRBV28 to TRBJ2-3; 10 nucleotides line up with TRBD1. CDR1 is MDHEN, CDR2 SYDVKM, per germline. The CDR3 is 15 residues long. With 2 bases clipped from V and 6 bases from J, the junction kept 5 bases outside the gene matches. The DNA for the CDR3 is TGTGCCAGCAGTTTAGGGGGGACAGGGGTGGATACGCAGTATTTT. Protein: CASSLGGTGVDTQYF.

CDR3 protein: CASSPASGQGAEAFF. As DNA, the CDR3 is TGCGCCAGCAGCCCAGCATCAGGTCAGGGCGCTGAAGCTTTCTTT. V gene TRBV5-1 combines with J gene TRBJ1-1; D might be TRBD1 (5 bases). Germline V lookup: CDR1 SGHRS, CDR2 YFSETQ. CDR3 size: 15 residues. The V and J ends lost 4 bases and 6 bases respectively, with 19 bases between them.